These T cell receptor beta chains were read from a single sample in a study of T cells after yellow fever vaccination. TCRdb recomputed calls from the 5' RACE reads with MiXCR, one row per CDR3 protein. The sample contains a few hundred thousand distinct CDR3 sequences, roughly a sixth of which appear only once. Sequences were derived from PBMCs, sampled roughly 5 days after the first yellow fever vaccination. Receptors were obtained from a man between 18 and 29 years old who received the YFV17D yellow fever vaccine. CDR3s leave out the opening cysteine and the closing phenylalanine or tryptophan. Fields, in order: D gene, V gene, CDR3 length, CDR3 protein. The D gene is left open where the match is weak.

D gene: .; V gene: TRBV28; CDR3 length: 10; CDR3 protein: ASSSGDSPLH
D gene: .; V gene: TRBV30; CDR3 length: 12; CDR3 protein: AWSLGPSIYEQF
D gene: .; V gene: TRBV29-1; CDR3 length: 11; CDR3 protein: SAELGGYYGYT
D gene: .; V gene: TRBV5-6; CDR3 length: 12; CDR3 protein: ASSVGLSYNEQF
D gene: .; V gene: TRBV4-1; CDR3 length: 12; CDR3 protein: ASSLQSSNSPLH
D gene: TRBD2; V gene: TRBV9; CDR3 length: 16; CDR3 protein: ASSVAVSGGLSTDTQY
D gene: .; V gene: TRBV7-3; CDR3 length: 7; CDR3 protein: ASSLGPP
D gene: .; V gene: TRBV7-9; CDR3 length: 14; CDR3 protein: ASSPLRGGHTDTQY
D gene: .; V gene: TRBV12-3/TRBV12-4; CDR3 length: 12; CDR3 protein: ASSSQGGLSPLH
D gene: .; V gene: TRBV5-1; CDR3 length: 13; CDR3 protein: ASSLVGEGNSPLH
D gene: .; V gene: TRBV28; CDR3 length: 11; CDR3 protein: ASNEGGNYGYT
D gene: .; V gene: TRBV10-3; CDR3 length: 12; CDR3 protein: AISEQVSTDTQY
D gene: .; V gene: TRBV6-2/TRBV6-3; CDR3 length: 14; CDR3 protein: ASSYYSMGSYNEQF
D gene: .; V gene: TRBV18; CDR3 length: 9; CDR3 protein: ASSPPREQY
D gene: .; V gene: TRBV7-6; CDR3 length: 11; CDR3 protein: ASSPQFTDTQY
D gene: .; V gene: TRBV5-6; CDR3 length: 12; CDR3 protein: ASSRDNLAYEQY
D gene: TRBD1; V gene: TRBV10-3; CDR3 length: 12; CDR3 protein: AISASQGQNIQY
D gene: .; V gene: TRBV12-3/TRBV12-4; CDR3 length: 11; CDR3 protein: ASWRGLTGELF
D gene: .; V gene: TRBV28; CDR3 length: 11; CDR3 protein: ASSFGTHLRRY
D gene: .; V gene: TRBV11-2; CDR3 length: 12; CDR3 protein: ASSRQLVNEKLF
D gene: .; V gene: TRBV20-1; CDR3 length: 15; CDR3 protein: SARGWGHSEPYNEQF
D gene: .; V gene: TRBV6-5; CDR3 length: 15; CDR3 protein: ASSYGVAGADNTEAF
D gene: .; V gene: TRBV5-1; CDR3 length: 13; CDR3 protein: ASSFFRASTDTQY
D gene: .; V gene: TRBV10-3; CDR3 length: 13; CDR3 protein: AISESRGRKETRY
D gene: .; V gene: TRBV4-1; CDR3 length: 14; CDR3 protein: ASSRGPGSGAGELF
D gene: TRBD2; V gene: TRBV20-1; CDR3 length: 14; CDR3 protein: SAPGLAGYPGGEQF
D gene: TRBD2; V gene: TRBV2; CDR3 length: 16; CDR3 protein: ASSASGGAYTWGNEQF
D gene: TRBD1; V gene: TRBV11-1; CDR3 length: 17; CDR3 protein: ASSLLHRTGGERYAEAF
D gene: .; V gene: TRBV12-3/TRBV12-4; CDR3 length: 11; CDR3 protein: ASSVRLVAEQF
D gene: TRBD2; V gene: TRBV7-9; CDR3 length: 13; CDR3 protein: ASSLVMGGQETQY
D gene: .; V gene: TRBV30; CDR3 length: 12; CDR3 protein: AWSVMDHGQPQH
D gene: TRBD2; V gene: TRBV7-3; CDR3 length: 11; CDR3 protein: ASSRLARETQY
D gene: .; V gene: TRBV20-1; CDR3 length: 13; CDR3 protein: SAPTGSGIQETQY
D gene: .; V gene: TRBV19; CDR3 length: 13; CDR3 protein: ASSMGPNSYNEQF
D gene: TRBD1; V gene: TRBV6-4; CDR3 length: 12; CDR3 protein: ASSAGQGAGELF
D gene: .; V gene: TRBV9; CDR3 length: 12; CDR3 protein: ASSRGGTNYGYT
D gene: .; V gene: TRBV2; CDR3 length: 12; CDR3 protein: ASSGQVAYNEQF
D gene: .; V gene: TRBV4-2; CDR3 length: 13; CDR3 protein: ASSAPQYENQPQH
D gene: .; V gene: TRBV7-3; CDR3 length: 12; CDR3 protein: ASSSTGRSDGYT
D gene: .; V gene: TRBV6-2/TRBV6-3; CDR3 length: 10; CDR3 protein: ASSYSRGELF
D gene: TRBD2; V gene: TRBV4-1; CDR3 length: 16; CDR3 protein: ASSQDNSGGVGYDTQY
D gene: .; V gene: TRBV29-1; CDR3 length: 12; CDR3 protein: SATTDSGANVLT